This is a list of T cell receptor beta chains from one sample in a study of cytomegalovirus exposure and HLA in healthy donors. Clones were read by immunoSEQ multiplex PCR, and TCRdb kept only the in-frame ones, dropping some. The sample contains around 150,000 clones, 60% to 85% of which appear only once. Sequencing was carried out using PBMCs. The receptors stem from a middle-aged man in good health and CMV-seropositive. Each CDR3 is given with its conserved first and last residue. The D gene is left open where the match is weak. The listing skips clone size in some rows; elsewhere it reads once, few, many or a size class.

abundance	v_gene	d_gene	j_gene	CDR3nt	CDR3aa
.	TRBV18	TRBD2	TRBJ2-1	TGTGCCAGCTCCGGACAAGCGGGAGGAATGGGGAATGAGCAGTTCTTC	CASSGQAGGMGNEQFF
few	TRBV7-8	.	TRBJ1-1	TGTGCCAGCAGCGGGAGGACTTTTGCTGAAGCTTTCTTT	CASSGRTFAEAFF
.	TRBV14	.	TRBJ2-1	TGTGCCAGCAGCCAAGTTGGGGCCGTGCAGTTCTTC	CASSQVGAVQFF
.	TRBV11-2	.	TRBJ1-2	TGTGCCTGTGCGGGGGACCCAAACTATGGCTACACCTTC	CACAGDPNYGYTF
.	TRBV4-2	TRBD2	TRBJ2-3	TGTGCCAGCAGCGTGGAAGCTAGCGGAAACACAGATACGCAGTATTTT	CASSVEASGNTDTQYF
.	TRBV6-1	.	TRBJ2-3	TGTGCCAGCAAAAGGGAGTTGGGAGAGGATACGCAGTATTTT	CASKRELGEDTQYF
few	TRBV5-4	TRBD1	TRBJ1-2	TGTGCCAGCAGCTTGGGGTCCGGGGGACAGGGGGCTGATGGCTACACCTTC	CASSLGSGGQGADGYTF
.	TRBV2	.	TRBJ1-4	TGTGCCAGCAGTAAGACACCGATAGGAGAAAAACTGTTTTTT	CASSKTPIGEKLFF
.	TRBV7-9	.	TRBJ1-1	TGTTCCAGCAGCTTAGATCTAGCAGGGGTGGGGGACACTGAAGCTTTCTTT	CSSSLDLAGVGDTEAFF
.	TRBV6-1	.	TRBJ1-5	TGTGCCAGCAGACGAGGTTATCAGCCCCAGCATTTT	CASRRGYQPQHF
.	TRBV28	.	TRBJ2-7	TGTGCCAGCAGTCCAATAGGGGTGGGGTCCTCATCCTACGAGCAGTACTTC	CASSPIGVGSSSYEQYF
.	TRBV5-6	.	TRBJ2-7	TGTGCCAGCAGCTTACGGCCCGGAAGGGGGAGGGCCTACGAGCAGTACTTC	CASSLRPGRGRAYEQYF
.	TRBV7-2	.	TRBJ1-1	TGTGCCAGCAGCTTACAGGGTGGGAACACTGAAGCTTTCTTT	CASSLQGGNTEAFF
.	TRBV6-5	TRBD1	TRBJ1-3	TGTGCCAGCAGACTACAGGGGAAGACGGACACCATATATTTT	CASRLQGKTDTIYF
.	TRBV6-6	.	TRBJ1-2	TGTGCCAGCAGTCCCGACAGGTCCTATGGCTACACCTTC	CASSPDRSYGYTF
.	TRBV27	.	TRBJ2-5	TGTGCCAGCAGTTTAATTCGTAAAGAGACCCAGTACTTC	CASSLIRKETQYF
once	TRBV7-8	TRBD1	TRBJ1-5	TGTGCCAGCACCTCAAACAGGGGGGGCAATCAGCCCCAGCATTTT	CASTSNRGGNQPQHF
.	TRBV18	.	TRBJ2-7	TGTGCCAGCTCACTAATACAGGGCTACGAGCAGTACTTC	CASSLIQGYEQYF
.	TRBV7-8	.	TRBJ2-4	TGTGCCAGCAGCTTAGATAGGCAGGGGTGGAGCATTCAGTACTTC	CASSLDRQGWSIQYF
.	TRBV19	TRBD1	TRBJ2-5	TGTGCCAGTAGTAACGCCGGGACAGGGAAAGAGACCCAGTACTTC	CASSNAGTGKETQYF
few	TRBV4-3	TRBD1	TRBJ2-7	TGCGCCAGCAGCCAAGATTTGGGGACAGGGAGCGGCGAGCAGTACTTC	CASSQDLGTGSGEQYF
.	TRBV7-2	.	TRBJ2-7	TGTGCCAGCAGCTTAGGGACACAGGGCCGCCGTTCCTACGAGCAGTACTTC	CASSLGTQGRRSYEQYF
.	TRBV7-9	TRBD1	TRBJ1-1	TGTGCCAGCAGCTTACAGGGGGCTTTAACTGAAGCTTTCTTT	CASSLQGALTEAFF
.	TRBV6-5	TRBD1	TRBJ2-7	TGTGCCAGCAGGGGGACAGGGGCCACCTACGAGCAGTACTTC	CASRGTGATYEQYF
.	TRBV5-1	TRBD1	TRBJ2-7	TGCGCCAGCAGCTTGGCCAGGGGGCCCTACGAGCAGTACTTC	CASSLARGPYEQYF
.	TRBV13	TRBD1	TRBJ2-5	TGTGCCAGCAGCCACGGGACAGGATTAGGGGAGACCCAGTACTTC	CASSHGTGLGETQYF
.	TRBV4-2	TRBD1	TRBJ2-7	TGTGCCAGCAGCCAAGTTAGGGGGCACGAGCAGTACTTC	CASSQVRGHEQYF
few	TRBV30	TRBD1	TRBJ1-5	TGTGCCTGGAGTGTACCGGGGACAGCTTATAGCAATCAGCCCCAGCATTTT	CAWSVPGTAYSNQPQHF
.	TRBV19	.	TRBJ2-6	TGTGCCAGTATGGCAGGGTGGGCACCCGTAAGCTCTGGGGCCAACGTCCTGACTTTC	CASMAGWAPVSSGANVLTF
.	TRBV7-2	TRBD2	TRBJ2-1	TGTGCCAGCAGCTCCAAACCGACTAGCGTTCCCATAGGGGAGTTCTTC	CASSSKPTSVPIGEFF
few	TRBV18	TRBD1	TRBJ2-3	TGTGCCAGCTCACGGTACAGGGGAACAGATACGCAGTATTTT	CASSRYRGTDTQYF
.	TRBV7-9	TRBD2	TRBJ2-7	TGTGCCAGCAGCTTAGTAGCGGGAGTGGTTTACGAGCAGTACTTC	CASSLVAGVVYEQYF
.	TRBV30	TRBD1	TRBJ2-7	TGTGCCTTAGGACAGGACGTTAAGATTTTC	CALGQDVKIF
.	TRBV5-1	.	TRBJ2-5	TGCGCCAGCAGCTTGGGAGGCCAAGAGACCCAGTACTTC	CASSLGGQETQYF
.	TRBV19	.	TRBJ1-2	TGTGCCTCCTTCGCCCCCGGGAGATCTGATGGCTACACCTTC	CASFAPGRSDGYTF
.	TRBV27	TRBD2	TRBJ2-1	TGTGCCAGCAGTCCGGGACTAGCGGGGGACGATGAGCAGTTCTTC	CASSPGLAGDDEQFF
.	TRBV29-1	TRBD1	TRBJ2-2	TGCAGCGTTTCATCCGGGACAGGGGGCATCGGGGAGCTGTTTTTT	CSVSSGTGGIGELFF
.	TRBV5-1	TRBD2	TRBJ2-1	TGCGCCAGCAGCTTGGCTAGCGGGAGATTCAATGAGCAGTTCTTC	CASSLASGRFNEQFF
.	TRBV6-1	TRBD1	TRBJ1-2	TGTGCCAGCAGTGAAGGGACAGGGGGCTATGGCTACACCTTC	CASSEGTGGYGYTF
.	TRBV19	.	TRBJ1-1	TGTGCCAGTAGTATTCTACGGGGGTGGACCACTGAAGCTTTCTTT	CASSILRGWTTEAFF
once	TRBV29-1	.	TRBJ2-7	TGCAGCGTTGGCCTTTTGACGAGGAACTACGAGCAGTACTTC	CSVGLLTRNYEQYF
once	TRBV7-2	TRBD1	TRBJ2-1	TGTGCCAGCAGTAAAACAGGGGCTGCCCCGGTTGAGCAGTTCTTC	CASSKTGAAPVEQFF